This T cell receptor beta chain was sequenced in a study of T cell responses to AZD1222 COVID-19 vaccine. Study-wide context: Second-dose intervals of approximately 4 or approximately 12 weeks were pooled.

CDR1 and CDR2 from the germline V gene are ENHRY and SYGVKD. The V end lost 6 bases, the J end lost 4 bases, and 7 bases lay between the germline ends. The CDR3 runs to 12 residues. Study conclusions and caveats: Vaccination with two AZD1222 doses was followed by a rise in Spike-specific TCR breadth and depth. The span of vaccine-associated CD4 TCRs extended across spike, with dominance at 160-218 and 743-854. Reportedly, close to half of spike-specific TCRs are directed against unmutated variant regions.

To note about this clone: As yet, its antigen is unknown.

TCRdb's copy holds only in-frame clones and misses some; the assay was immunoSEQ multiplex PCR. The table includes about 110,000 clones, around nine tenths detected once. This material consisted of peripheral blood, taken on day 0 of AZD1222 vaccination. The TCR originated in an adult in good health. The chain recombines TRBV10-3 with TRBJ1-3; D remains unclear. In DNA, the CDR3 is TGTGCCATCAGGGAAACGGGAAACACCATATATTTT. Translating it yields CAIRETGNTIYF.